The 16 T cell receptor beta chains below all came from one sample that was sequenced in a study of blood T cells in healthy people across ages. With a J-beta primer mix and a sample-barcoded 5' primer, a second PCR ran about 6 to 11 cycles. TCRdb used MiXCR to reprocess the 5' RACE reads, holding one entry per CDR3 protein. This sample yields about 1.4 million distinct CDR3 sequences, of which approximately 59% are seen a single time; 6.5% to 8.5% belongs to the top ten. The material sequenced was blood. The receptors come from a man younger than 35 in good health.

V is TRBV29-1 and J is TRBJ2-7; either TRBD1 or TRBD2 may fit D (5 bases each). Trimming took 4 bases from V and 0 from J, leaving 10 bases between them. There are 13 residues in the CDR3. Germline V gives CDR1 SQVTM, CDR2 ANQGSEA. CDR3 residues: CSVVKGTSYEQYF. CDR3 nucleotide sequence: TGCAGCGTTGTAAAAGGGACCTCCTACGAGCAGTACTTC.

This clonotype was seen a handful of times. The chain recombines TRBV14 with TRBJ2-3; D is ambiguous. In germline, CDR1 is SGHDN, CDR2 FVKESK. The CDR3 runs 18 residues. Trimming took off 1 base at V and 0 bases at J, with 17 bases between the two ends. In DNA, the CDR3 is TGTGCCAGCAGCCAAGTCATAGGCTCGATCTATAGCACAGATACGCAGTATTTT. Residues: CASSQVIGSIYSTDTQYF.

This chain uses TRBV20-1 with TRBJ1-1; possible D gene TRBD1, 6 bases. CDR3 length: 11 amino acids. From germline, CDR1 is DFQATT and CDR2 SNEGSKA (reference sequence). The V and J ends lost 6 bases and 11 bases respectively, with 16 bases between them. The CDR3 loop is CSAYMDSTAFF. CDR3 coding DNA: TGCAGTGCCTATATGGACAGTACGGCTTTCTTT.

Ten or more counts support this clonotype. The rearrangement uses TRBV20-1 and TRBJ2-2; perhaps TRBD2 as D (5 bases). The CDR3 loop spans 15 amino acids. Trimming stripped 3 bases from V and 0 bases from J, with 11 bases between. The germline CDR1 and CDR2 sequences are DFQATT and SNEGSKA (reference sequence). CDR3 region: CSASGNPANTGELFF. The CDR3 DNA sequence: TGCAGTGCTAGCGGGAATCCGGCGAACACCGGGGAGCTGTTTTTT.

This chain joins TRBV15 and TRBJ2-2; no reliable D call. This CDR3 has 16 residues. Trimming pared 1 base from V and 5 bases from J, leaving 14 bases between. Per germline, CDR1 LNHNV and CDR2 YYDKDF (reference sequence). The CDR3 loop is CATSRVEYFQTGELFF. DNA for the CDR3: TGTGCCACCAGCAGAGTGGAGTACTTTCAGACCGGGGAGCTGTTTTTT. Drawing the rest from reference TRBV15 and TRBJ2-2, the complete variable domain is DAMVIQNPRYQVTQFGKPVTLSCSQTLNHNVMYWYQQKSSQAPKLLFHYYDKDFNNEADTPDNFQSRRPNTSFCFLDIRSPGLGDTAMYLCATSRVEYFQTGELFFGEGSRLTVL.

The CDR3 is CASSSGPDYEQFF. CDR3 sequence (DNA): TGTGCCAGCAGTTCCGGACCGGACTATGAGCAGTTCTTC. The J gene is TRBJ2-1, the V gene TRBV6-6, with D perhaps matching TRBD2 (5 bases). CDR3 length: 13 residues. Germline V gives CDR1 MNHNY, CDR2 SVGAGI (reference sequence). Trimming pared 4 bases from V and 8 bases from J, leaving 12 bases between.

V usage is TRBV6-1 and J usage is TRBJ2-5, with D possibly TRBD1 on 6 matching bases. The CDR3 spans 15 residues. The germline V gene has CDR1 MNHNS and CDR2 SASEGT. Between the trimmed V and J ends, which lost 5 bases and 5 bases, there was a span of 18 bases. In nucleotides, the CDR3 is TGTGCCAGCAGTCAGGGGCCGGAGTCCCGGGAGACCCAGTACTTC. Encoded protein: CASSQGPESRETQYF.

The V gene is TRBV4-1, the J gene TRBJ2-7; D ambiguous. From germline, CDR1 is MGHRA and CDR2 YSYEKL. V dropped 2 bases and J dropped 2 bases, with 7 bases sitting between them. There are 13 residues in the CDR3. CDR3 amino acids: CASSQRIAYEQYF. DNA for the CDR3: TGCGCCAGCAGCCAACGCATAGCCTACGAGCAGTACTTC.

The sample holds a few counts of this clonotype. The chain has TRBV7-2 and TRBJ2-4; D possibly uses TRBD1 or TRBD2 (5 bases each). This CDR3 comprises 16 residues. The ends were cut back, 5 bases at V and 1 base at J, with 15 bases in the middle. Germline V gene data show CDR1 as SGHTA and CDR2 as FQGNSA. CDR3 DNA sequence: TGTGCCAGCAGCGAGCGCTATGGGACGGCCAAAAACATTCAGTACTTC. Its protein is CASSERYGTAKNIQYF. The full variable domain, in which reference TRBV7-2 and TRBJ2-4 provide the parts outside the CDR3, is GAGVSQSPSNKVTEKGKDVELRCDPISGHTALYWYRQSLGQGLEFLIYFQGNSAPDKSGLPSDRFSAERTGGSVSTLTIQRTQQEDSAVYLCASSERYGTAKNIQYFGAGTRLSVL.

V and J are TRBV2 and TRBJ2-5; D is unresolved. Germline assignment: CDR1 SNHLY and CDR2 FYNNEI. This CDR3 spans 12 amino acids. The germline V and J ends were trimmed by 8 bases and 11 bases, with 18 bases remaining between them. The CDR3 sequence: CASDPLLEEQYF. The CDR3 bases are TGTGCCAGCGATCCGCTCTTAGAAGAGCAGTACTTC.

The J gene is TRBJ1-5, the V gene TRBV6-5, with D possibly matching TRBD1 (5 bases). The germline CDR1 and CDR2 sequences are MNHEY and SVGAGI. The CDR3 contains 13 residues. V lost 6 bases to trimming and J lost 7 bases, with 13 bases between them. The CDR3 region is CASRMMGGQPQHF. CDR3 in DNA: TGTGCCAGCAGGATGATGGGGGGACAGCCCCAGCATTTT.

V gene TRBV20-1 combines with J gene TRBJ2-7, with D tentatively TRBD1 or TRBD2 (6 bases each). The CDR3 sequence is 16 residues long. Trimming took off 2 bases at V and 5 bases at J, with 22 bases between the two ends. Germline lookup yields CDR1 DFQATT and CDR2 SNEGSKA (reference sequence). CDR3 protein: CSARPLRGVHLDEQYF. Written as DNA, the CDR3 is TGCAGTGCTAGACCCCTAAGGGGGGTACACCTAGACGAGCAGTACTTC.

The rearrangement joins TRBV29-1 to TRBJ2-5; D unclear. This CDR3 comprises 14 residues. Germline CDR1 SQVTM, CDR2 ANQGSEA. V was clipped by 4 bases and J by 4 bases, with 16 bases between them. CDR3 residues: CSVARAEEGETQYF. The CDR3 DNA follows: TGCAGCGTTGCAAGGGCCGAGGAAGGAGAGACCCAGTACTTC. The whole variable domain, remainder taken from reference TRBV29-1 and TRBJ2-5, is SAVISQKPSRDICQRGTSLTIQCQVDSQVTMMFWYRQQPGQSLTLIATANQGSEATYESGFVIDKFPISRPNLTFSTLTVSNMSPEDSSIYLCSVARAEEGETQYFGPGTRLLVL.

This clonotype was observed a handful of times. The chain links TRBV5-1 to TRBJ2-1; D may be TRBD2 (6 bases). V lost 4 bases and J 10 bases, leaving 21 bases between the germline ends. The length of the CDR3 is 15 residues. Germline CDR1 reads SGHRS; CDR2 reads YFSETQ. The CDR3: CASSPDGRQMSEQFF. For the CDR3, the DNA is TGCGCCAGCAGCCCTGACGGGAGACAAATGAGCGAGCAGTTCTTC.

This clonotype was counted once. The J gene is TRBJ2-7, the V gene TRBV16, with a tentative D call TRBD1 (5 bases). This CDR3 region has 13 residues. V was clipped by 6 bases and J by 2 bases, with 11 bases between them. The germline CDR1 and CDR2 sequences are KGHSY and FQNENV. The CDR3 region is CASRQVQTYEQYF. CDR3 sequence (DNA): TGTGCCAGCAGACAGGTACAGACCTACGAGCAGTACTTC.

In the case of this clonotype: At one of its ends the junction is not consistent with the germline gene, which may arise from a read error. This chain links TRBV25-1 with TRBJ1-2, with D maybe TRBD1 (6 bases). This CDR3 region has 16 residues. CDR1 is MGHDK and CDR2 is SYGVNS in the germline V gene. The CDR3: CASSESPGGRSYGYTF. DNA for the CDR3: TGTGCTAGCAGTGAATCTCCCGGGGGGCGATCCTATGGCTACACCTTC.